The entry that follows covers one T cell receptor (beta chain) sequence. TCRdb fed the reads into MiXCR, producing one record per CDR3 protein. The repertoire consists of more than 650,000 distinct CDR3 sequences, with under 40% occurring once and the leading ten covering under 3.5%. Germline assignment: CDR1 MNHEY and CDR2 SVGAGI. The CDR3 is made up of 18 amino acids. V was shortened by 2 bases and J by 0 bases, with 17 bases between the two germline ends. The data derive from a study of T cell repertoires in cytomegalovirus infection. This TCR derives from a human donor in good health (CMV status not recorded). Some clones in this sample may be carry-over from other donors' samples. Sequenced: PBMCs. The rearrangement uses TRBV6-5 and TRBJ2-1; D remains ambiguous. DNA for the CDR3: TGTGCCAGCAGTTACCATGTGATTACCTTATACTCCTACAATGAGCAGTTCTTC. Translation gives CASSYHVITLYSYNEQFF.